This TCR beta chain was recorded in a study of radiation and T cells in renal cell carcinoma. The data were produced by immunoSEQ multiplex PCR, yet TCRdb's version contains in-frame clones alone and is incomplete. The table lists some 130,000 clones, approximately 75% of them singletons. With V trimmed by 3 bases and J by 6 bases, 3 bases remained unmatched. This CDR3 is 13 amino acids long. Germline V gene lookup returns CDR1 SGDLS and CDR2 YYNGEE. Described time point: blood 2 weeks post-SBRT. The sample's treatment: 15 Gy SBRT to primary tumor, nephrectomy 4 weeks later. The sample in question was blood, obtained from a patient whose treatment included radiotherapy and nephrectomy. The V call is TRBV9, the J call TRBJ2-7, with 10 bases fitting TRBD1. The sequence was obtained from a woman aged 55 to 70 with renal cell carcinoma. CDR3 amino acids: CASSAGQGSEQYF. DNA of the CDR3: TGTGCCAGCAGCGCGGGACAGGGGTCCGAGCAGTACTTC. The full variable domain, rest sourced from reference TRBV9 and TRBJ2-7, is DSGVTQTPKHLITATGQRVTLRCSPRSGDLSVYWYQQSLDQGLQFLIQYYNGEERAKGNILERFSAQQFPDLHSELNLSSLELGDSALYFCASSAGQGSEQYFGPGTRLTVT.